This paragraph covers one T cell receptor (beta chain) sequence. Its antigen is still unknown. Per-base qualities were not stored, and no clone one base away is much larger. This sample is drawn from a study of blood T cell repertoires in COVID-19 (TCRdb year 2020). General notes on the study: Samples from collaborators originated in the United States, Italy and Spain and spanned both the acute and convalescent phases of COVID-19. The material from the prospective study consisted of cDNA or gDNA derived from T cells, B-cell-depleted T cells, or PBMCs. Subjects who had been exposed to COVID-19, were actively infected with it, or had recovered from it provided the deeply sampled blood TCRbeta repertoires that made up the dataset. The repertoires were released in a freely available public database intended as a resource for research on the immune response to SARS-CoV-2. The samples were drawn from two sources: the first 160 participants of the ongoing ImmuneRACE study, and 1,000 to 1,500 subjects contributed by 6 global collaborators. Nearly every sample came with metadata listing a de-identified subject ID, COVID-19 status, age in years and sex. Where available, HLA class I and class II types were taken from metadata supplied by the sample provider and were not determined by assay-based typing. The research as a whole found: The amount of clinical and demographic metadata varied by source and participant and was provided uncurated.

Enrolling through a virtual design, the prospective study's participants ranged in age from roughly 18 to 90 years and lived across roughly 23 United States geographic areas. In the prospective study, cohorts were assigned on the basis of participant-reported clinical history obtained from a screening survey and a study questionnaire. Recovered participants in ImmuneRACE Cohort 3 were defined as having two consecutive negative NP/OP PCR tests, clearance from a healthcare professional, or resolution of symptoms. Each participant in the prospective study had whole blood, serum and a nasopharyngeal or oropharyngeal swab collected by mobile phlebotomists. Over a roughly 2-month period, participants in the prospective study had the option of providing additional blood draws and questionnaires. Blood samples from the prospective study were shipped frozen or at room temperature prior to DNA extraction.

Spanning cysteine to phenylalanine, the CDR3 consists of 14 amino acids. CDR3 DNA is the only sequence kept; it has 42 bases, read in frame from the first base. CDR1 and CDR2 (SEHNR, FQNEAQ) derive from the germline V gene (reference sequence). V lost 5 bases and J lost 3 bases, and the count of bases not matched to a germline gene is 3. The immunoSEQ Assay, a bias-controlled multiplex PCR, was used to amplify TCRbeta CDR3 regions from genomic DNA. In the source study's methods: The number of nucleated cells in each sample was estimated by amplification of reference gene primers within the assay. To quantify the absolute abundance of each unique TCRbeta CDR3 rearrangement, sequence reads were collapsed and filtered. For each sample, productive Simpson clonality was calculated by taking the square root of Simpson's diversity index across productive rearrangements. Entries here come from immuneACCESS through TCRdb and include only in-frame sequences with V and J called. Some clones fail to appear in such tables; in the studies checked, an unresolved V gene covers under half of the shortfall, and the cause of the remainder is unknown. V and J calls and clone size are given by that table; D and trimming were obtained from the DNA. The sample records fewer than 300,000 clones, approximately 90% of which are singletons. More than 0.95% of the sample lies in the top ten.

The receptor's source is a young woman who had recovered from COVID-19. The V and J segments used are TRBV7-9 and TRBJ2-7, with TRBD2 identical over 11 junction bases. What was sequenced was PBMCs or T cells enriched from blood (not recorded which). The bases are TGTGCCAGCAGCACAACTAGCGGGAGCTACGAGCAGTACTTC. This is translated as CASSTTSGSYEQYF.